This TCR beta chain comes out of a study of cytomegalovirus exposure and HLA in healthy donors. Study observations and caveats: With later analysis, a missense DCLRE1C variant became linked to TCR beta V- and J-gene trimming. TRBV6-2, TRBV6-3 and other indistinguishable V segments were excluded. In an earlier analysis, most TCR beta V segments were productive about 87% or about 30% of the time. A list of about 160 TCR beta chains associated with cytomegalovirus was given.

A remark on this clone: Its antigen is not identified.

Looked up from germline, CDR1 is SQVTM and CDR2 is ANQGSEA. V was cut by 6 bases and J by 5 bases, with 17 bases left in between. The CDR3 has 13 residues. PCR amplification relied on 60 Vbeta primers (plus 13 Jbeta primers). TCRdb's copy holds only in-frame clones and misses some; the assay was immunoSEQ multiplex PCR. This repertoire shows some 81,000 clones, more than 65% found once; its top ten account for roughly a sixth. V usage is TRBV29-1 and J usage is TRBJ2-7; no clear D gene. The sequenced sample was PBMCs. This TCR was recovered from a middle-aged woman in good health and CMV-seropositive. This CDR3 is CSVATRVSNEQYF. DNA for the CDR3: TGCAGCGTCGCGACCCGCGTTAGCAACGAGCAGTACTTC.